The 28 T cell receptor beta chains below come from one sample, sequenced in a study of beta chain features in type 1 diabetes. Study conclusions and caveats: TCRB CDR3s were moderately but significantly shorter in Type 1 diabetes patients in all four CD4+ subsets.

Expressed TCRB transcripts got sequenced, as all isolated RNA was reverse transcribed. TCRdb's table, derived via immunoSEQ multiplex PCR, lists solely in-frame clones and lacks some. Of 25,000 to 30,000 clones detected, roughly half appear once; the ten largest clones hold 0.3%. These receptors have no known antigen. The source material was stem cell memory CD4+ T cells from blood. The receptors were sampled from a young man with type 1 diabetes.

The chain links TRBV11-2 to TRBJ1-1; D is unclear. CDR3 length: 12 residues. Per germline, CDR1 SGHAT and CDR2 FQNNGV. Trimming shortened V by 3 bases and J by 6 bases, and 8 bases separated the two germline ends. CDR3 in DNA: TGTGCCAGCAGCTTCATGGGCTCTGAAGCTTTCTTT. This codes for CASSFMGSEAFF. Using reference TRBV11-2 and TRBJ1-1 for the parts outside the CDR3, the full variable domain is EAGVAQSPRYKIIEKRQSVAFWCNPISGHATLYWYQQILGQGPKLLIQFQNNGVVDDSQLPKDRFSAERLKGVDSTLKIQPAKLEDSAVYLCASSFMGSEAFFGQGTRLTVV.

This clone was found a few times. The CDR3 DNA sequence: TGTGCCAGCAGCTTAGGACAGTACGATGGCTACACCTTC. It encodes CASSLGQYDGYTF. This chain links TRBV7-8 with TRBJ1-2; maybe TRBD1 (5 bases). The CDR3 spans 13 residues. Trimming stripped 1 base from V and 6 bases from J, with 9 bases between. Germline V gene lookup returns CDR1 SGHVS and CDR2 FQNEAQ.

This sequence joins TRBV7-8 and TRBJ2-5; 14 positions agree with TRBD2. The germline CDR1 and CDR2 sequences are SGHVS and FQNEAQ. V was pared by 5 bases and J by 0 bases, with 8 bases of the junction left unmatched. There are 18 residues in the CDR3. CDR3 nucleotides: TGTGCCAGCAGCCAGACGACTAGCGGGAGGGCGTACCAAGAGACCCAGTACTTC. Amino acid sequence: CASSQTTSGRAYQETQYF.

This clone has a handful of counts. J is TRBJ1-5 and V is TRBV30; D is undetermined. The CDR3 consists of 13 residues. V was trimmed by 2 bases and J by 0 bases, leaving 5 bases between them. Germline V lookup: CDR1 GTSNPN, CDR2 SVGIG (reference sequence). This chain's CDR3 is CAWSLSSNQPQHF. The CDR3 DNA is TGTGCCTGGAGTCTCAGTAGCAATCAGCCCCAGCATTTT.

This clone was recorded a few times. This chain joins TRBV5-1 and TRBJ2-7; 7 bases match TRBD2. V lost 4 bases to trimming and J lost 3 bases; unmatched junction nucleotides: 1. The germline gives CDR1 SGHRS, CDR2 YFSETQ. The CDR3 runs to 12 residues. CDR3 region: CASSGGGYEQYF. The CDR3 bases are TGCGCCAGCAGCGGCGGGGGCTACGAGCAGTACTTC.

This chain joins TRBV10-1 and TRBJ2-5; D might be TRBD1 (5 bases). V lost 2 bases and J 2 bases, leaving 12 bases between the germline ends. This CDR3 spans 15 amino acids. Germline V gene lookup returns CDR1 WNHNN and CDR2 SYGVQD (reference sequence). CDR3 sequence: CASSEQAGWQETQYF. CDR3 nucleotide sequence: TGCGCCAGCAGTGAGCAGGCAGGGTGGCAAGAGACCCAGTACTTC.

The chain couples TRBV7-7 to TRBJ1-2; TRBD1 agrees at 7 bases. The CDR3 has 18 residues. Germline lookup yields CDR1 SSHAT and CDR2 FNYEAQ (reference sequence). CDR3 in amino acids: CASRLGQDLLRTNYGYTF. CDR3 in DNA: TGTGCTAGCCGCCTTGGACAGGATCTCCTGCGCACTAACTATGGCTACACCTTC.

This clone was recorded a few times. The chain links TRBV6-1 to TRBJ1-2; D may be TRBD1 (6 bases). The V end was cut by 9 bases, the J end by 4 bases, with 12 bases between. The CDR3 length is 12 residues. Germline CDR1 is MNHNS and CDR2 is SASEGT. DNA for the CDR3: TGTGCCAGTGCTACAGGGCTCTATGGCTACACCTTC. This translates into CASATGLYGYTF.

Only a few counts were recorded for this clone. The V gene is TRBV6-5, the J gene TRBJ2-5, with TRBD1 matching 7 bases. Trimming at V came to 5 bases and at J to 3 bases, leaving 3 bases not matched to a gene. Germline V lookup: CDR1 MNHEY, CDR2 SVGAGI. This CDR3 is 13 amino acids long. CDR3 in amino acids: CASSRDREETQYF. The CDR3 region has the DNA TGTGCCAGCAGTCGGGACAGAGAAGAGACCCAGTACTTC.

In its sample, this clone was seen a few times. The rearrangement joins TRBV11-2 to TRBJ1-1; D uncertain. This CDR3 has 13 residues. CDR1 and CDR2 (germline): SGHAT, FQNNGV. The V and J ends lost 4 bases and 1 base respectively, with 7 bases between them. The CDR3 nucleotides read TGTGCCAGCAGCTCGGACTGGAACACTGAAGCTTTCTTT. It translates to CASSSDWNTEAFF.

This clone was observed a few times. CDR3 sequence (DNA): TGTGCCAGCAGTTCGTGGGACATCTACAATGAGCAGTTCTTC. Translation: CASSSWDIYNEQFF. The chain employs TRBV6-6 and TRBJ2-1, with D possibly matching TRBD1 (6 bases). Per the germline V gene, CDR1 is MNHNY and CDR2 is SVGAGI (reference sequence). This CDR3 comprises 14 residues. V lost 4 bases, J lost 3 bases, and 10 bases lay in between.

The chain links TRBV2 to TRBJ2-5; unclear D gene. CDR3 length: 13 residues. From germline, CDR1 is SNHLY and CDR2 FYNNEI. V was trimmed by 6 bases and J by 4 bases, leaving 12 bases between them. This CDR3 is CASSEVTGETQYF. The CDR3 DNA sequence: TGTGCCAGCAGCGAGGTCACCGGAGAGACCCAGTACTTC.

There are a few counts of this clone. CDR3 nucleotide sequence: TGTGCCAGCAGGCCAGACAGGCTCAACAATGAGCAGTTCTTC. Its translation is CASRPDRLNNEQFF. The chain has TRBV27 and TRBJ2-1; D might be TRBD1 (6 bases). CDR1 is MNHEY, CDR2 SMNVEV, per germline (reference sequence). Trimming took 6 bases from V and 5 from J, leaving 14 bases between them. There are 14 residues in the CDR3.

Only a few counts were recorded for this clone. The rearrangement uses TRBV11-2 and TRBJ2-1, with 9 bases that match TRBD1. Per the germline V gene, CDR1 is SGHAT and CDR2 is FQNNGV. The V gene end was trimmed by 6 bases and the J gene end by 3 bases; junction bases not matched to a gene: 6. The CDR3 loop spans 15 amino acids. CDR3: CASSVRDRDYNEQFF. CDR3 coding DNA: TGTGCCAGCAGTGTACGGGACAGGGACTACAATGAGCAGTTCTTC.

The chain is built from TRBV18 and TRBJ2-2; 7 bases are a match to TRBD1. The CDR3 loop spans 16 amino acids. V shed 1 base and J 6 bases; nucleotides not matched to a gene: 8. Germline V lookup: CDR1 KGHSH, CDR2 LQKENI. The CDR3 sequence: CASSPQRQGMAGELFF. CDR3 DNA: TGTGCCAGCTCACCACAGAGACAGGGAATGGCCGGGGAGCTGTTTTTT. The complete variable domain, with remaining parts taken from reference TRBV18 and TRBJ2-2, reads NAGVMQNPRHLVRRRGQEARLRCSPMKGHSHVYWYRQLPEEGLKFMVYLQKENIIDESGMPKERFSAEFPKEGPSILRIQQVVRGDSAAYFCASSPQRQGMAGELFFGEGSRLTVL.

The rearrangement links TRBV19 to TRBJ2-6; D unclear. The CDR3 extends over 13 amino acids. V was trimmed by 6 bases and J by 1 base, leaving 4 bases between them. In germline, CDR1 is LNHDA, CDR2 SQIVND (reference sequence). This CDR3 is CASSPSGANVLTF. The CDR3, as DNA: TGTGCCAGTAGCCCATCTGGGGCCAACGTCCTGACTTTC.

The chain couples TRBV2 to TRBJ2-7, with D hard to call. Germline CDR1 SNHLY, CDR2 FYNNEI. The V end lost 3 bases, the J end lost 6 bases, and 15 bases lay between the germline ends. The CDR3 totals 14 residues. The CDR3 loop reads CASSESRPPGEQYF. The CDR3 DNA follows: TGTGCCAGCAGTGAGAGCAGGCCGCCTGGCGAGCAGTACTTC.

A few counts support this clone. The chain joins TRBV5-1 to TRBJ2-2; weak D call: TRBD2 (6 bases). The V end lost 4 bases, the J end lost 5 bases, and 18 bases lay between the germline ends. The CDR3 length is 16 residues. In germline, CDR1 is SGHRS, CDR2 YFSETQ. The CDR3 sequence: CASSPMRERQTGELFF. DNA of the CDR3: TGCGCCAGCAGCCCTATGCGGGAACGACAAACCGGGGAGCTGTTTTTT.

This clone turned up a few times. V is TRBV2 and J is TRBJ1-6; D perhaps matches TRBD1 (6 bases). CDR3 size: 15 residues. With 6 bases removed from V and 11 bases from J, the gap between germline ends came to 20 bases. Per germline, CDR1 SNHLY and CDR2 FYNNEI. CDR3 region: CASSDMGQGMTPLHF. DNA for the CDR3: TGTGCCAGCAGCGACATGGGGCAGGGGATGACACCCCTCCACTTT.

There are a few counts of this clone. The rearrangement joins TRBV28 to TRBJ2-5; D gene uncertain. The CDR3 consists of 11 residues. Per the germline V gene, CDR1 is MDHEN and CDR2 is SYDVKM. The ends were cut back, 6 bases at V and 13 bases at J, with 15 bases in the middle. CDR3 nucleotides: TGTGCCAGCAGCGAAGAGGTGCGTCGGTACTTC. As protein: CASSEEVRRYF.

The gene calls are TRBV10-1 and TRBJ1-4; TRBD1 aligns across 10 bases. Germline CDR1 WNHNN, CDR2 SYGVQD (reference sequence). The CDR3 is 15 residues long. The V gene end was trimmed by 9 bases and the J gene end by 5 bases; junction bases not matched to a gene: 9. DNA for the CDR3: TGCGCCAGTCTCCAAGGGGACAGGGGCAATGAAAAACTGTTTTTT. Translated, it gives CASLQGDRGNEKLFF.

The V gene is TRBV7-9, the J gene TRBJ2-5; 9 bases fit TRBD2. This CDR3 comprises 15 residues. Germline V CDR1 and CDR2: SEHNR, FQNEAQ (reference sequence). Trimming removed 0 bases from V and 13 bases from J; junction bases left unmatched: 12. The CDR3 nucleotides are TGTGCCAGCAGCTTAGCCGGGACTAGCCACAAGATGGGGTACTTC. Protein product: CASSLAGTSHKMGYF. Using reference TRBV7-9 and TRBJ2-5 for the parts outside the CDR3, the full variable domain is DTGVSQNPRHKITKRGQNVTFRCDPISEHNRLYWYRQTLGQGPEFLTYFQNEAQLEKSRLLSDRFSAERPKGSFSTLEIQRTEQGDSAMYLCASSLAGTSHKMGYFGPGTRLLVL.

This clone was recorded a few times. The DNA of the CDR3 is TGTGCCAGCAGTCCGCGACAGGGGCGGGTCACTGAAGCTTTCTTT. This gives the protein CASSPRQGRVTEAFF. The chain combines TRBV27 with TRBJ1-1; 8 bases match TRBD1. Germline V CDR1 and CDR2: MNHEY, SMNVEV (reference sequence). J was trimmed by 4 bases and V by 5 bases; bases with no gene match: 9. The CDR3 covers 15 residues.

This clone was recorded a few times. The chain employs TRBV5-4 and TRBJ1-1; D gene ambiguous. V dropped 2 bases and J dropped 1 base, with 12 bases sitting between them. This CDR3 region has 15 residues. Per the germline V gene, CDR1 is SGHNT and CDR2 is YYREEE (reference sequence). CDR3 protein: CASSFSVATNTEAFF. The CDR3 nucleotides are TGTGCCAGCAGCTTTTCAGTGGCAACGAACACTGAAGCTTTCTTT.

This clone was counted once. This chain joins TRBV30 and TRBJ1-1; 7 nucleotides match TRBD1. The trim removed 3 bases at V and 7 bases at J, leaving 11 bases unmatched. The V gene's germline CDR1 is GTSNPN and CDR2 SVGIG (reference sequence). This CDR3 is built from 14 residues. The CDR3 DNA reads TGTGCCTGGAGACTCCCGGGACAGACCGATGAAGCTTTCTTT. Amino acid sequence: CAWRLPGQTDEAFF.

The genes are TRBV7-9 and TRBJ1-1; possible D gene TRBD1, 6 bases. The germline V gene has CDR1 SEHNR and CDR2 FQNEAQ (reference sequence). The CDR3 spans 14 residues. V was pared by 5 bases and J by 1 base, with 11 bases between. Here the CDR3 reads CASSTRQENTEAFF. DNA for the CDR3: TGTGCCAGCAGCACACGACAGGAGAACACTGAAGCTTTCTTT.

The rearrangement joins TRBV18 to TRBJ1-2; D gene ambiguous. V was trimmed by 3 bases and J by 6 bases, leaving 14 bases between them. This CDR3 has 14 residues. Germline lookup yields CDR1 KGHSH and CDR2 LQKENI. The DNA for the CDR3 is TGTGCCAGCTCACCCCCCGTCGGTTTGGATGGCTACACCTTC. This sequence encodes CASSPPVGLDGYTF.

The gene calls are TRBV5-1 and TRBJ1-1, with a weak D call TRBD1 (5 bases). The germline V gene encodes CDR1 SGHRS and CDR2 YFSETQ. Trimming cost V 0 bases and J 3 bases, with 12 bases left between them. The CDR3 sequence is 15 residues long. CDR3: CASSLVPGGDTEAFF. CDR3 in DNA: TGCGCCAGCAGCTTGGTCCCTGGAGGGGACACTGAAGCTTTCTTT.